Listed here is a single T cell receptor beta chain. There are a few counts of this clonotype. Its specific antigen is unknown. The record has no base qualities; no much larger clone is one base away. This sample was taken from a study of T cell repertoires in cytomegalovirus infection (dated by TCRdb to between 2018 and 2021). Background for the entire study: Donor HLA type was relevant to the analysis, as public TCR beta signatures indicated carriage of CMV infection together with the matching HLA type. What the study reported, not specific to this receptor: In both this cohort and an independent roughly 400-donor cohort, the cumulative frequency of public TCR beta family members distinguished carriers of CMV infection plus the relevant HLA type. The ex vivo response was dominated by HLA-C-restricted CMV-specific TCR beta clonotypes, which also provided the single most frequent clonotype in two of eight donors.

The sequencer listed for this sample is Illumina HiSeq 1500. TCRdb passed the public sequencing reads through fastp at Q25 and MiXCR, retaining productive beta sequences. Rows are unified per CDR3 protein, each entry keeping the most common DNA and genes. Within this sample are roughly 230,000 distinct CDR3 sequences, with about a sixth of them counted one time only. Around half of the sample belongs to the ten largest clones. According to the germline V gene (reference sequence), CDR1 reads LNHDA and CDR2 reads SQIVND. From cysteine to phenylalanine, the CDR3 is 15 amino acids long. Only the CDR3 DNA is retained, 45 bases long and in frame from the first base. Trimming leaves V shorter by 7 bases and J shorter by 3 bases, with the junction holding 9 bases beyond the gene matches.

The receptor chain draws on TRBV19 and TRBJ1-1; 9 bases in the middle match TRBD1. Input material: CD8+ T cells from PBMCs. This receptor was identified in a human donor in good health (CMV status not recorded). Some clones in this sample may be carry-over from other donors' samples. The CDR3 reads CASIPQGAAYTEAFF. The DNA is as follows: TGTGCCAGTATCCCACAGGGGGCTGCGTACACTGAAGCTTTCTTT.